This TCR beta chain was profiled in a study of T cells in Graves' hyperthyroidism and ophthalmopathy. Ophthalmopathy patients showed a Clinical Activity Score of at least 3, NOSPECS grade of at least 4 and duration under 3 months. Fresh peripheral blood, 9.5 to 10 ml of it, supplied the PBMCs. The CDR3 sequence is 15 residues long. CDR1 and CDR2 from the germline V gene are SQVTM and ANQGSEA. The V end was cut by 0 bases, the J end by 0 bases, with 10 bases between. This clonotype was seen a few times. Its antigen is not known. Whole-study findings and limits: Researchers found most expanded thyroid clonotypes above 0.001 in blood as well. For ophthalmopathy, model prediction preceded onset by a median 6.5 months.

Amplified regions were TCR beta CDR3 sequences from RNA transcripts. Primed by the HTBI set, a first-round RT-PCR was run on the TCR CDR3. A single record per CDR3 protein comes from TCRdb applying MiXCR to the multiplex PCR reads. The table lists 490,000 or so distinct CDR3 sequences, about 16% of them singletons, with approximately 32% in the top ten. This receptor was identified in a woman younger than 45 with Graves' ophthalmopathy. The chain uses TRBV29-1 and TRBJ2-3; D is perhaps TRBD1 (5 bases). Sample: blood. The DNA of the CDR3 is TGCAGCGTTGAAGAGCAGGGTCGAAGCACAGATACGCAGTATTTT. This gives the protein CSVEEQGRSTDTQYF.